The 25 T cell receptor beta chains given below trace back to one sample, sequenced in a study of cytomegalovirus exposure and HLA in healthy donors. 13 Jbeta primers and 60 Vbeta primers were used for the PCR. Assay: immunoSEQ multiplex PCR; the TCRdb copy retains only in-frame clones and omits some. The sample lists about 140,000 clones, about three quarters occurring once. Sequenced sample: PBMCs. The receptor set was obtained from a woman between 25 and 40 years old in good health and CMV-seronegative.

The chain is built from TRBV7-2 and TRBJ2-3; 8 bases are a match to TRBD2. Germline loops: CDR1 SGHTA, CDR2 FQGNSA. Trimming at V came to 5 bases and at J to 1 base, leaving 8 bases not matched to a gene. This CDR3 contains 16 residues. Here the CDR3 reads CASSGGLAHGTDTQYF. CDR3 DNA sequence: TGTGCCAGCAGCGGTGGACTAGCCCACGGCACAGATACGCAGTATTTT.

This rearrangement joins TRBV10-3 to TRBJ1-5, with TRBD1 matching 8 bases. The CDR3 is made up of 15 amino acids. CDR1 ENHRY and CDR2 SYGVKD come from the germline V gene. V was clipped by 6 bases and J by 0 bases; unmatched bases: 4. CDR3 amino acids: CAIRRTGYSNQPQHF. CDR3 coding DNA: TGTGCCATCAGGAGGACAGGGTATAGCAATCAGCCCCAGCATTTT.

The CDR3 DNA is TGTGCCAGCAGCTTAGATCTGGGCGGGTACTACGAGCAGTACTTC. It specifies CASSLDLGGYYEQYF. V is TRBV11-2 and J is TRBJ2-5; D is possibly TRBD2 (5 bases). The J call is doubtful: the DNA matches TRBJ2-7 better. This CDR3 is 15 amino acids long. Per germline, CDR1 SGHAT and CDR2 FQNNGV.

The chain joins TRBV6-1 to TRBJ1-5, with 9 positions matching TRBD1. The CDR3 runs 15 residues. V shed 10 bases, J shed 4 bases, and the junction held 11 bases outside the gene matches. Germline CDR1 MNHNS, CDR2 SASEGT. The CDR3 is CAISRTGAENQPQHF. Written as DNA, the CDR3 is TGTGCCATCAGCAGGACAGGGGCCGAAAATCAGCCCCAGCATTTT.

This clone was detected only a few times. This chain links TRBV7-8 with TRBJ1-5; 12 bases are a match to TRBD1. The CDR3 has 16 amino acids. The ends lost 0 bases at V and 5 bases at J; junction bases unmatched: 2. Germline V CDR1 and CDR2: SGHVS, FQNEAQ. The CDR3 sequence is CASSLAGTGGDQPQHF. The CDR3 coding sequence is TGTGCCAGCAGCTTAGCCGGGACAGGGGGCGATCAGCCCCAGCATTTT.

The V call is TRBV29-1, the J call TRBJ2-7, with 9 bases fitting TRBD1. The CDR3 consists of 13 residues. Trimming removed 6 bases from V and 4 bases from J; junction bases left unmatched: 7. The germline V gene has CDR1 SQVTM and CDR2 ANQGSEA. The CDR3 bases are TGCAGCGTCCCGGGACAGGGCCTATACGAGCAGTACTTC. Translating it yields CSVPGQGLYEQYF.

This clone occurred once. The chain has TRBV5-5 and TRBJ1-5, with TRBD1 as a possible D gene (5 bases). The germline gives CDR1 SGHKS, CDR2 YYEKEE (reference sequence). V gave up 2 bases and J gave up 6 bases, with 15 bases separating them. The CDR3 is 15 residues long. The CDR3 bases are TGTGCCAGCAGCTTATTTTCGGGGGACGGTCAGCCCCAGCATTTT. It specifies CASSLFSGDGQPQHF.

This chain connects TRBV19 to TRBJ2-1; D uncertain. The CDR3 runs 13 residues. Germline lookup yields CDR1 LNHDA and CDR2 SQIVND (reference sequence). V lost 3 bases and J 4 bases, leaving 7 bases between the germline ends. In DNA, the CDR3 is TGTGCCAGTAGTATTAACTCGTACAATGAGCAGTTCTTC. It yields the protein CASSINSYNEQFF.

V usage is TRBV5-4 and J usage is TRBJ1-1; 8 nucleotides align to TRBD1. CDR1 and CDR2 from the germline V gene are SGHNT and YYREEE (reference sequence). The CDR3 consists of 15 residues. V trimming: 2 bases; J trimming: 4 bases; junction bases outside the gene matches: 7. CDR3 amino acids: CASSFVGQGITEAFF. Written as DNA, the CDR3 is TGTGCCAGCAGCTTCGTCGGACAGGGCATCACTGAAGCTTTCTTT.

The chain couples TRBV7-8 to TRBJ2-3, with TRBD2 matching over 15 bases. Looked up from germline, CDR1 is SGHVS and CDR2 is FQNEAQ. The CDR3 is 17 residues long. The V and J ends lost 0 bases and 6 bases, in that order; junction bases with no gene match: 4. CDR3 DNA sequence: TGTGCCAGCAGCTTAGCGAGGACTAGCGGGGGGGCGGATACGCAGTATTTT. Amino acids: CASSLARTSGGADTQYF.

The chain links TRBV2 to TRBJ1-2, with D possibly being TRBD1 (5 bases). The germline V gene has CDR1 SNHLY and CDR2 FYNNEI. V shed 4 bases and J shed 2 bases, with 5 bases lying between them. The CDR3 runs to 12 residues. Here the CDR3 reads CASSAGNYGYTF. CDR3 coding DNA: TGTGCCAGCAGTGCAGGGAACTATGGCTACACCTTC.

The rearrangement joins TRBV27 to TRBJ2-7; unclear D gene. V was cut by 2 bases and J by 6 bases, with 11 bases left in between. Germline CDR1 reads MNHEY; CDR2 reads SMNVEV (reference sequence). The CDR3 spans 13 residues. The CDR3 region is CASSLIVSGEQYF. The CDR3 DNA is TGTGCCAGCAGTTTAATCGTGTCGGGCGAGCAGTACTTC.

This clone was observed once. V usage is TRBV7-8 and J usage is TRBJ2-5, with D possibly matching TRBD1 (6 bases). The CDR3 is 15 amino acids. CDR1 and CDR2 from the germline V gene are SGHVS and FQNEAQ. V lost 5 bases, J lost 4 bases, and 17 bases lay in between. The CDR3, as DNA: TGTGCCAGCAGCCTAAGACCCGGGACACTAGAGACCCAGTACTTC. It yields the protein CASSLRPGTLETQYF. The whole variable domain, remainder taken from reference TRBV7-8 and TRBJ2-5, is GAGVSQSPRYKVAKRGQDVALRCDPISGHVSLFWYQQALGQGPEFLTYFQNEAQLDKSGLPSDRFFAERPEGSVSTLKIQRTQQEDSAVYLCASSLRPGTLETQYFGPGTRLLVL.

V usage is TRBV11-2 and J usage is TRBJ2-5; D is perhaps TRBD2 (6 bases). The V and J ends lost 4 bases and 7 bases respectively, with 16 bases between them. CDR1 SGHAT and CDR2 FQNNGV come from the germline V gene. The CDR3 is 14 residues long. The CDR3 region has the DNA TGTGCCAGCAGCTACACCGCGGGGCGGGGGACCCAGTACTTC. This encodes CASSYTAGRGTQYF.

The chain employs TRBV2 and TRBJ2-7; tentatively, D is TRBD1 (6 bases). From germline, CDR1 is SNHLY and CDR2 FYNNEI. V was shortened by 5 bases and J by 2 bases, with 13 bases between the two germline ends. The CDR3 runs to 14 residues. The chain's CDR3 is CASSTGSSPYEQYF. The CDR3 DNA reads as TGTGCCAGCAGTACAGGGTCGTCTCCCTACGAGCAGTACTTC.

This clone occurred a few times. This sequence joins TRBV2 and TRBJ1-5, with 9 positions matching TRBD1. Germline CDR1 and CDR2: SNHLY and FYNNEI. This CDR3 spans 18 amino acids. V was clipped by 6 bases and J by 0 bases; unmatched bases: 12. The CDR3 sequence is CASSPRTGAKFSNQPQHF. CDR3 coding DNA: TGTGCCAGCAGCCCAAGGACAGGGGCAAAATTTAGCAATCAGCCCCAGCATTTT.

The rearrangement links TRBV11-2 to TRBJ1-1; tentatively, D is TRBD1 (5 bases). From germline, CDR1 is SGHAT and CDR2 FQNNGV. This CDR3 region has 13 residues. The V end lost 5 bases, the J end lost 6 bases, and 13 bases lay between the germline ends. As DNA, the CDR3 is TGTGCCAGCAGCGGTGGGCTAGGGGCTGAAGCTTTCTTT. Translated: CASSGGLGAEAFF.

V usage is TRBV5-1 and J usage is TRBJ2-3, with D perhaps TRBD2 (6 bases). CDR1 and CDR2 from the germline V gene are SGHRS and YFSETQ. V lost 5 bases and J lost 0, with 16 bases in between. The CDR3 loop spans 16 amino acids. The CDR3 region is CASRWGGGPSTDTQYF. The CDR3 nucleotides are TGCGCCAGCAGGTGGGGCGGAGGGCCTAGCACAGATACGCAGTATTTT. Full variable domain (missing parts from reference TRBV5-1 and TRBJ2-3): KAGVTQTPRYLIKTRGQQVTLSCSPISGHRSVSWYQQTPGQGLQFLFEYFSETQRNKGNFPGRFSGRQFSNSRSEMNVSTLELGDSALYLCASRWGGGPSTDTQYFGPGTRLTVL.

The V and J genes are TRBV28 and TRBJ1-1; the match to TRBD1 covers 9 bases. This CDR3 region has 14 residues. The ends lost 5 bases at V and 11 bases at J; junction bases unmatched: 12. Germline CDR1 reads MDHEN; CDR2 reads SYDVKM. CDR3: CASSGPGQGIYAFF. The CDR3 DNA follows: TGTGCCAGCAGTGGTCCGGGACAGGGTATTTATGCTTTCTTT. Complete variable domain (other parts from reference TRBV28 and TRBJ1-1): DVKVTQSSRYLVKRTGEKVFLECVQDMDHENMFWYRQDPGLGLRLIYFSYDVKMKEKGDIPEGYSVSREKKERFSLILESASTNQTSMYLCASSGPGQGIYAFFGQGTRLTVV.

This clone came up once. This chain connects TRBV30 to TRBJ2-7, with 16 bases matching TRBD2. J was trimmed by 6 bases and V by 3 bases; bases with no gene match: 5. CDR3 length: 15 residues. Germline CDR1 reads GTSNPN; CDR2 reads SVGIG (reference sequence). CDR3 DNA: TGTGCCTGGAGCGGGACTAGCGGGGGGGCGGCCGAGCAGTACTTC. It is translated as CAWSGTSGGAAEQYF.

The chain couples TRBV6-6 to TRBJ2-1; a possible D gene is TRBD1 (6 bases). Germline assignment: CDR1 MNHNY and CDR2 SVGAGI (reference sequence). The CDR3 totals 14 residues. The V gene lost 4 bases and the J gene lost 6 bases, with 13 bases spanning the gap. The CDR3 DNA reads TGTGCCAGCAGTTTAACAGGGCTCGCCAATGAGCAGTTCTTC. Translated: CASSLTGLANEQFF.

The V call is TRBV6-5, the J call TRBJ2-7; the D gene is possibly TRBD1 (6 bases). Germline-derived CDR1 and CDR2 are MNHEY and SVGAGI. With 6 bases removed from V and 3 bases from J, the gap between germline ends came to 18 bases. The CDR3 contains 15 residues. The CDR3 region is CASSPIQGSVYEQYF. The CDR3 DNA follows: TGTGCCAGCAGCCCTATACAGGGTTCCGTCTACGAGCAGTACTTC.

The CDR3 region has the DNA TGTGCCAGCAGTGAAACCGGGAACTCCTACGAGCAGTACGTC. Encoded protein: CASSETGNSYEQYV. This rearrangement joins TRBV6-1 to TRBJ2-7; D perhaps matches TRBD2 (5 bases). There are 14 residues in the CDR3. Trimming took off 2 bases at V and 0 bases at J, with 8 bases between the two ends. In germline, CDR1 is MNHNS, CDR2 SASEGT.

The chain carries TRBV6-5 and TRBJ1-1, with D maybe TRBD1 (6 bases). Germline values: CDR1 MNHEY, CDR2 SVGAGI. The V gene lost 6 bases and the J gene lost 6 bases, with 17 bases spanning the gap. There are 14 residues in the CDR3. The CDR3 DNA sequence: TGTGCCAGCAGGAACAGGGTGGAAGACGCTGAAGCTTTCTTT. Translated, it gives CASRNRVEDAEAFF.

The V and J genes are TRBV10-1 and TRBJ2-3, with D possibly matching TRBD1 (5 bases). V shed 5 bases and J shed 5 bases, with 14 bases lying between them. The CDR3 contains 14 residues. The germline V gene has CDR1 WNHNN and CDR2 SYGVQD (reference sequence). CDR3 in DNA: TGCGCCAGCAGTCCCGGACAATTAGGAGATACGCAGTATTTT. Amino acids: CASSPGQLGDTQYF.